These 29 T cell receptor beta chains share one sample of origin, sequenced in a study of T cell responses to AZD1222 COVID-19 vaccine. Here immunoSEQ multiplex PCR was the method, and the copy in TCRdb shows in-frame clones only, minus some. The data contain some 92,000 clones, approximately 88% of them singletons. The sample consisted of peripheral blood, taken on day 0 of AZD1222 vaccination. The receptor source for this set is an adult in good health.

CDR3: CASSVSTQGGEKLFF. The DNA of the CDR3 is TGTGCCAGCAGCGTAAGTACGCAGGGCGGTGAAAAACTGTTTTTT. The chain is built from TRBV9 and TRBJ1-4; tentatively, D is TRBD1 (5 bases). Trimming took 1 base from V and 7 from J, leaving 14 bases between them. From germline, CDR1 is SGDLS and CDR2 YYNGEE. CDR3 length equals 15 residues.

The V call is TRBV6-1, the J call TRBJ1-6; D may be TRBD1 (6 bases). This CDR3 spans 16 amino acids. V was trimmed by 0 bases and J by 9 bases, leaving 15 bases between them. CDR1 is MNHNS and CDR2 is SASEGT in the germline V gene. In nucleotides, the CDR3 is TGTGCCAGCAGTGAAGCGAACAGGGTTCTGGGTTCACCCCTCCACTTT. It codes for CASSEANRVLGSPLHF.

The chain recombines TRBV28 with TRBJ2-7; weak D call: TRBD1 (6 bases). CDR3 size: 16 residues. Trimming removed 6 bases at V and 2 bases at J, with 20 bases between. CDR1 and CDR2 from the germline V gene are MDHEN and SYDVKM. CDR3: CASSQLTGQPPYEQYF. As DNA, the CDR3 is TGTGCCAGCAGCCAGCTGACAGGCCAGCCTCCCTACGAGCAGTACTTC.

CDR3 DNA sequence: TGTGCCTGGAGGGGTTGGCAGGGGCACGAGCAGTACTTC. As protein: CAWRGWQGHEQYF. The V and J genes are TRBV30 and TRBJ2-7, with D possibly being TRBD1 (6 bases). CDR3 size: 13 residues. V shed 3 bases and J shed 5 bases, with 14 bases lying between them. Per germline, CDR1 GTSNPN and CDR2 SVGIG (reference sequence).

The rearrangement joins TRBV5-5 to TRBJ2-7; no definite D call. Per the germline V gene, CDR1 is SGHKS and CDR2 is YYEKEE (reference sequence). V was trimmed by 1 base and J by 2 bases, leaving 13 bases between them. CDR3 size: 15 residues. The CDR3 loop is CASSLQVTLPYEQYF. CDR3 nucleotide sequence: TGTGCCAGCAGCTTGCAGGTAACTCTCCCCTACGAGCAGTACTTC.

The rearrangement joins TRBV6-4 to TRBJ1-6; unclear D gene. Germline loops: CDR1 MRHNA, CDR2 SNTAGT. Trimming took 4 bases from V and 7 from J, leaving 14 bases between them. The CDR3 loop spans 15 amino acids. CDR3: CASSVSANSNSPLHF. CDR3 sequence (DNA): TGTGCCAGCAGTGTATCAGCAAACTCCAATTCACCCCTCCACTTT.

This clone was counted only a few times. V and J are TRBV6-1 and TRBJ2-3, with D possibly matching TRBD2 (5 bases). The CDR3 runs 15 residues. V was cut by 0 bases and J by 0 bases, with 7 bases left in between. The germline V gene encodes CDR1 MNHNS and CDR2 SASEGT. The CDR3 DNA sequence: TGTGCCAGCAGTGAAGCACCGGGGAGCACAGATACGCAGTATTTT. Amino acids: CASSEAPGSTDTQYF.

For the CDR3, the DNA is TGTGCCAGCAGTTTAACGACAGGGGCTCTACCTGGAGCTTTCTTT. Translated, it gives CASSLTTGALPGAFF. The genes are TRBV27 and TRBJ1-1, with TRBD1 matching 8 bases. The CDR3 consists of 15 residues. Germline V CDR1 and CDR2: MNHEY, SMNVEV (reference sequence). J was trimmed by 10 bases and V by 2 bases; bases with no gene match: 12.

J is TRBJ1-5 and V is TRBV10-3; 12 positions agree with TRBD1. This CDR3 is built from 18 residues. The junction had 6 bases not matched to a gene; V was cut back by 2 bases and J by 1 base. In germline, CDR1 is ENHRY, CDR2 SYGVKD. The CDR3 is CAISEPGTGGLSNQPQHF. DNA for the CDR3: TGTGCCATCAGTGAGCCCGGGACAGGGGGCTTGAGCAATCAGCCCCAGCATTTT.

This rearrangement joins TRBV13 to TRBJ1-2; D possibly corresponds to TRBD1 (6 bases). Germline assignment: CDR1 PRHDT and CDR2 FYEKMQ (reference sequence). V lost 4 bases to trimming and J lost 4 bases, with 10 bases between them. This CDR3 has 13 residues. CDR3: CASSWGQLYGYTF. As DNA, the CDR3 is TGTGCCAGCAGCTGGGGACAACTCTATGGCTACACCTTC.

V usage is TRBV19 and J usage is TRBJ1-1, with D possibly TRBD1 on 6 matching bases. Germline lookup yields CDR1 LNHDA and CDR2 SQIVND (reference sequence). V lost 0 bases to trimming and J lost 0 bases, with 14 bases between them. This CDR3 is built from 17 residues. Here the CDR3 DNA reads TGTGCCAGTAGTATAGATATCGCGGGGGCCATGAACACTGAAGCTTTCTTT. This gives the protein CASSIDIAGAMNTEAFF.

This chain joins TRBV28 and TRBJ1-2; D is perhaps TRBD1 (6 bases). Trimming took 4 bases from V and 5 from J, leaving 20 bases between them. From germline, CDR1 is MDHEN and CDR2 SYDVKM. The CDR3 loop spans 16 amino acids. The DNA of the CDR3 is TGTGCCAGCAGTTCCCAACCCCAGGGGCAGGGATATGGCTACACCTTC. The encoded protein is CASSSQPQGQGYGYTF.

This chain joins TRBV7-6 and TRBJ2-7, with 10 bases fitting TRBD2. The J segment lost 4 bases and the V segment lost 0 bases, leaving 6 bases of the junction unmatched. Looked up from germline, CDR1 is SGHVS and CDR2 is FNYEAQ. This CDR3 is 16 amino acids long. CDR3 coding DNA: TGTGCCAGCAGCTTAGCAGCTAGCGGGAGTTTTTACGAGCAGTACTTC. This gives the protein CASSLAASGSFYEQYF.

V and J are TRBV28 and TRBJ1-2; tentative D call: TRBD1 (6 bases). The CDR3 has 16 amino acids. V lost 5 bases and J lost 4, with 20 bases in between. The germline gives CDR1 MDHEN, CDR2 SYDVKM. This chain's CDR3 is CASSTYSQGYPYGYTF. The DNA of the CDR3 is TGTGCCAGCAGTACCTACTCACAGGGATATCCCTATGGCTACACCTTC.

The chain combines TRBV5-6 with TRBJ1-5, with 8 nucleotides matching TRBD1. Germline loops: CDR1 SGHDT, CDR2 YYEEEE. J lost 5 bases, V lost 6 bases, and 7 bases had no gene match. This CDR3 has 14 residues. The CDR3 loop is CASISDRDYQPQHF. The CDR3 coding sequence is TGTGCCAGCATTTCGGACAGGGACTATCAGCCCCAGCATTTT.

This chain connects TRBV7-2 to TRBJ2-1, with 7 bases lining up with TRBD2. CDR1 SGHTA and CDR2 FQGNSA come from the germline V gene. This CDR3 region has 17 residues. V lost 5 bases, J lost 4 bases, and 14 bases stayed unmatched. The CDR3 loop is CASSHGWGGSRYNEQFF. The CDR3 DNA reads TGTGCCAGCAGCCACGGGTGGGGCGGGAGTAGGTACAATGAGCAGTTCTTC. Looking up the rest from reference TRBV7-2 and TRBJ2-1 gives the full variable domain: GAGVSQSPSNKVTEKGKDVELRCDPISGHTALYWYRQSLGQGLEFLIYFQGNSAPDKSGLPSDRFSAERTGGSVSTLTIQRTQQEDSAVYLCASSHGWGGSRYNEQFFGPGTRLTVL.

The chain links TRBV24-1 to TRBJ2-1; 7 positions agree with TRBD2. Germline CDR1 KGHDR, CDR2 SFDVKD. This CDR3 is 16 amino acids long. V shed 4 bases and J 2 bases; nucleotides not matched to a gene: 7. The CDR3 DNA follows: TGTGCCACCAGTGACCCCGGGACTAAGGCCTACAATGAGCAGTTCTTC. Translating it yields CATSDPGTKAYNEQFF.

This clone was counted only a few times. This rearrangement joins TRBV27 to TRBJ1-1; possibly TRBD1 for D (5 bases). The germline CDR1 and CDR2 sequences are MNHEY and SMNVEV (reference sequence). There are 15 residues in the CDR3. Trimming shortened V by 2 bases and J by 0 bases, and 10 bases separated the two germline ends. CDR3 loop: CASSLDAGLNTEAFF. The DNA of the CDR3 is TGTGCCAGCAGTTTAGATGCAGGGTTGAACACTGAAGCTTTCTTT.

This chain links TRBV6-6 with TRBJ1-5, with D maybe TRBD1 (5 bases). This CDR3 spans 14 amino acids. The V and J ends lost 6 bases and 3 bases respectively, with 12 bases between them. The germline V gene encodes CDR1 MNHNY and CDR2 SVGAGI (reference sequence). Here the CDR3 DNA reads TGTGCCAGCAGCTATGTAGGACACAATCAGCCCCAGCATTTT. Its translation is CASSYVGHNQPQHF.

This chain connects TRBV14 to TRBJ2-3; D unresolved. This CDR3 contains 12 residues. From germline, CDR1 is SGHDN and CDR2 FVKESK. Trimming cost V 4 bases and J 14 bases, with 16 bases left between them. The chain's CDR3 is CASSLTDRLVYF. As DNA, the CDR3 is TGTGCCAGCAGCCTAACGGACCGGCTTGTGTATTTT.

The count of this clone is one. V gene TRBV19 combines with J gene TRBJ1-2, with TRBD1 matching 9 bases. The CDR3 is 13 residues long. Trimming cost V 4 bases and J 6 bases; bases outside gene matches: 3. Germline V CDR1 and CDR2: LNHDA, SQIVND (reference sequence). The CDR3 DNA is TGTGCCAGTAGTAAGGGACAGGGTGATGGCTACACCTTC. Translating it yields CASSKGQGDGYTF.

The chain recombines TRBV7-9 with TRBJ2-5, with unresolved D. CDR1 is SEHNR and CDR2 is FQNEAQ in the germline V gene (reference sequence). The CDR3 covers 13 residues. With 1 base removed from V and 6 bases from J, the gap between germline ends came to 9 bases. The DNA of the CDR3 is TGTGCCAGCAGCTTAGTAGTCCAGAAGACCCAGTACTTC. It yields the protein CASSLVVQKTQYF.

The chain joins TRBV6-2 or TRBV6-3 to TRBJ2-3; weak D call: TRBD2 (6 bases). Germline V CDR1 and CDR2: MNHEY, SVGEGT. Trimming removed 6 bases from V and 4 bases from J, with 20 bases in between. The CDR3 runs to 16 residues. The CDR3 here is CASSPLGAGRSDTQYF. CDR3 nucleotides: TGTGCCAGCAGCCCTCTCGGGGCGGGAAGGTCAGATACGCAGTATTTT.

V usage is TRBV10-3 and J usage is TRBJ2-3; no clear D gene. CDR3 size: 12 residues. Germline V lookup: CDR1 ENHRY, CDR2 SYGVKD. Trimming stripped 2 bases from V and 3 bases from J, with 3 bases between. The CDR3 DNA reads TGTGCCATCAGTGAGAATACAGATACGCAGTATTTT. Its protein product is CAISENTDTQYF.

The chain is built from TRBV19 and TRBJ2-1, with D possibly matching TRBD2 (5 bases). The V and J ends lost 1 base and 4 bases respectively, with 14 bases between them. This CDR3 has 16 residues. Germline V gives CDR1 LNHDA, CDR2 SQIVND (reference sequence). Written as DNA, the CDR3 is TGTGCCAGTAGTATAGGTGAGGGAGAGGGATACAATGAGCAGTTCTTC. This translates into CASSIGEGEGYNEQFF.

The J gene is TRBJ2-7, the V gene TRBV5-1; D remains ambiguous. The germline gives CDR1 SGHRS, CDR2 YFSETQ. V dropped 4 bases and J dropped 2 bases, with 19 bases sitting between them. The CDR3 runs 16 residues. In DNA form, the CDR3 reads TGCGCCAGCAGCCCGCATCGTCTTGGACCCCCCTACGAGCAGTACTTC. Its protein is CASSPHRLGPPYEQYF.

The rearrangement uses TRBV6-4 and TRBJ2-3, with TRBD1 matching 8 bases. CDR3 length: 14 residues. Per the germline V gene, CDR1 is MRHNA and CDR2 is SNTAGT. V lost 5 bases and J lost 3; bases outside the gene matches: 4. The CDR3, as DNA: TGTGCCAGCAGTACAGGGGGTCGGACAGATACGCAGTATTTT. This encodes CASSTGGRTDTQYF.

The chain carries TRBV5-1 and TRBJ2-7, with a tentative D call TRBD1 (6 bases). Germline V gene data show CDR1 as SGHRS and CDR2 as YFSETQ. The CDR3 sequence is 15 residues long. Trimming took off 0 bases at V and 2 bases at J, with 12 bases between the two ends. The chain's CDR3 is CASSLGTGWTYEQYF. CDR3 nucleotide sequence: TGCGCCAGCAGCTTGGGAACAGGGTGGACCTACGAGCAGTACTTC.

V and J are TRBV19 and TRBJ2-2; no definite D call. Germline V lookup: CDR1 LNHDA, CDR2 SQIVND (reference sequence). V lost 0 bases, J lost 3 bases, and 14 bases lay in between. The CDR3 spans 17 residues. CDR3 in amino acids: CASSIDHDPRYTGELFF. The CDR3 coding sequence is TGTGCCAGTAGTATAGATCACGACCCGCGGTACACCGGGGAGCTGTTTTTT.